The 5 T cell receptor beta chains in this list originate from one sample, sequenced in a study of T cell responses to AZD1222 COVID-19 vaccine (dated by TCRdb to the early 2020s). Sample time point, as interpreted from the label and publication: baseline before first vaccination. Libraries were prepared through the immunoSEQ multiplex PCR assay. Not all clones reach the TCRdb copy of this immuneACCESS table, which keeps in-frame sequences only. Checked studies attribute under half of the gap to unresolved V genes and leave the rest unexplained. The sample includes approximately 140,000 clones, with 75% to 95% observed a single time. The leading ten clones occupy around 3.7% of the sample. The input for sequencing was peripheral blood, taken on day 0 of AZD1222 vaccination. These receptors came from an adult in good health.

The chain carries TRBV28 and TRBJ2-2, with D possibly matching TRBD1 (6 bases). Trimming cost V 6 bases and J 2 bases, with 13 bases left between them. The CDR3 is 15 amino acids. CDR1 MDHEN and CDR2 SYDVKM come from the germline V gene. The CDR3 bases are TGTGCCAGCAGAGCGGACAGTTTCAACACCGGGGAGCTGTTTTTT. This encodes CASRADSFNTGELFF.

This chain connects TRBV6-1 to TRBJ2-5; D uncertain. V was cut by 1 base and J by 5 bases, with 8 bases left in between. The CDR3 has 13 residues. Looked up from germline, CDR1 is MNHNS and CDR2 is SASEGT. The CDR3 spells CASSEGSIETQYF. In DNA, the CDR3 is TGTGCCAGCAGTGAAGGAAGTATCGAGACCCAGTACTTC.

The J gene is TRBJ1-5, the V gene TRBV25-1; TRBD1 might be the D (6 bases). Germline CDR1 MGHDK, CDR2 SYGVNS. The V and J ends lost 4 bases and 2 bases respectively, with 18 bases between them. The CDR3 is 17 amino acids. The DNA of the CDR3 is TGTGCCAGCAGTGGGAACCGTCGGACAGTTCGCAATCAGCCCCAGCATTTT. Residues: CASSGNRRTVRNQPQHF.

J is TRBJ1-2 and V is TRBV21-1; TRBD1, as called in the table, went unchecked against the DNA. TRBV21-1 is termed a pseudogene. The CDR3 spans 13 residues. The CDR3 protein is CAYRTQANYGYTF. The CDR3 nucleotides are TGTGCCTACAGGACGCAGGCTAACTATGGCTACACCTTC.

This chain connects TRBV21-1 to TRBJ2-7; the DNA was not compared with TRBD2, the D call given in the table. TRBV21-1 is listed as a pseudogene. This CDR3 region has 11 residues. The CDR3 protein is CASSRRYEQYF. CDR3 coding DNA: TGTGCCAGCAGCCGTCGGTACGAGCAGTACTTC.